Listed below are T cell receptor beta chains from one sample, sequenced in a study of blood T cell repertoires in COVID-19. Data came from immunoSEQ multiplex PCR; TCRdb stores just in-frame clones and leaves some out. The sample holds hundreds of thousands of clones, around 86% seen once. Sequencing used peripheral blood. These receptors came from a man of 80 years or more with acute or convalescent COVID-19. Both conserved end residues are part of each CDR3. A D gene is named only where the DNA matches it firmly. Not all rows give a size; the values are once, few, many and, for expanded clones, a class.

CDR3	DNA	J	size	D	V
CASSLRQGGLDQPQHF	TGTGCCAGCTCACTCAGACAGGGTGGGCTTGATCAGCCCCAGCATTTT	TRBJ1-5	NA	TRBD1	TRBV18
CASSLDRGATQYF	TGTGCCAGCAGCTTAGATAGGGGTGCGACCCAGTACTTC	TRBJ2-5	few	NA	TRBV11-2
CASSPREGPYNEQFF	TGTGCCAGCAGCCCTCGGGAGGGCCCCTACAATGAGCAGTTCTTC	TRBJ2-1	NA	TRBD2	TRBV3-1/TRBV3-2
CASSDRVTDTQYF	TGTGCCAGCAGTGACAGGGTCACAGATACGCAGTATTTT	TRBJ2-3	NA	NA	TRBV25-1
CASSPPTGGSGNTIYF	TGTGCCAGCAGTCCCCCGACAGGGGGGTCTGGAAACACCATATATTTT	TRBJ1-3	NA	TRBD1	TRBV6-6
CASSLLTAGNYGYTF	TGTGCCAGCAGCCTCCTGACAGCGGGGAACTATGGCTACACCTTC	TRBJ1-2	NA	NA	TRBV5-6
CASSLAQDRGSGYTF	TGTGCCAGCAGCTTAGCGCAGGACAGGGGATCCGGCTACACCTTC	TRBJ1-2	NA	TRBD1	TRBV7-9
CATSDTSGSNFYEQYF	TGTGCCACCAGTGATACTAGCGGGAGTAACTTCTACGAGCAGTACTTC	TRBJ2-7	NA	TRBD2	TRBV24-1
CASRPQGARSSPLHF	TGTGCCAGCAGACCGCAGGGGGCGCGAAGTTCACCCCTCCACTTT	TRBJ1-6	NA	TRBD1	TRBV28
CATSAAPHRNEQFF	TGTGCCACCAGTGCCGCCCCCCACCGGAATGAGCAGTTCTTC	TRBJ2-1	NA	NA	TRBV24-1
CASSLGGGMNTEAFF	TGTGCCAGCAGCTTAGGCGGGGGGATGAACACTGAAGCTTTCTTT	TRBJ1-1	NA	NA	TRBV7-2
CASSPALAGDNEQFF	TGTGCCAGCAGCCCAGCACTAGCGGGAGACAATGAGCAGTTCTTC	TRBJ2-1	NA	TRBD2	TRBV11-1
CASSLIWDKPFF	TGTGCCAGCAGCTTAATCTGGGACAAACCGTTCTTC	TRBJ2-1	many	NA	TRBV7-8
CASSDPPVGGRTNYGYTF	TGTGCCAGCAGTGACCCCCCGGTCGGGGGTCGGACTAACTATGGCTACACCTTC	TRBJ1-2	few	NA	TRBV6-4
CAWNWRGINEQFF	TGTGCCTGGAATTGGCGGGGAATCAATGAGCAGTTCTTC	TRBJ2-1	NA	NA	TRBV30
CASTSAGQPQHF	NA	TRBJ1-5	few	NA	TRBV19
CASSVGASGELFF	TGTGCCAGCAGTGTGGGAGCGTCCGGGGAGCTGTTTTTT	TRBJ2-2	NA	NA	TRBV6-4
CASSLFGQGTFYEQYF	TGCGCCAGCAGCTTGTTCGGACAGGGTACTTTCTACGAGCAGTACTTC	TRBJ2-7	NA	TRBD1	TRBV5-1
CASSQGSGSGETQYF	TGTGCCAGCAGCCAAGGTTCGGGGAGCGGAGAGACCCAGTACTTC	TRBJ2-5	NA	NA	TRBV14
CAISSGGNEQFF	TGTGCCATCAGTTCCGGGGGCAATGAGCAGTTCTTC	TRBJ2-1	NA	NA	TRBV10-3
CASSQDSSGGNRPQHF	TGCGCCAGCAGCCAAGATAGTTCTGGAGGGAACCGGCCCCAGCATTTT	TRBJ1-5	NA	NA	TRBV4-1
CASSEFRGSGNTIYF	TGTGCCAGCAGTGAATTTCGGGGATCCGGAAACACCATATATTTT	TRBJ1-3	NA	NA	TRBV25-1
CASSLGTGVSYEQYF	TGTGCCAGCAGTCTAGGGACAGGAGTTTCCTACGAGCAGTACTTC	TRBJ2-7	NA	TRBD1	TRBV28
CASRTGTGTSGEAFF	TGTGCCAGCAGGACCGGGACAGGGACCTCGGGTGAAGCTTTCTTT	TRBJ1-1	NA	TRBD1	TRBV6-5